The 23 T cell receptor beta chains below were found in one sample sequenced in a study of blood T cell repertoires in COVID-19. Clones were read by immunoSEQ multiplex PCR, and TCRdb kept only the in-frame ones, dropping some. This sample carries roughly 200,000 clones, 75% to 90% of them seen once, and the ten largest clones take 7.5% to 9.5%. The sample was peripheral blood. The receptors shown here come from a woman between 55 and 75 years old with acute or convalescent COVID-19.

This chain links TRBV5-6 with TRBJ2-2, with a weak D call TRBD2 (5 bases). The CDR3 contains 14 residues. V lost 2 bases, J lost 1 base, and 6 bases lay in between. Germline CDR1 reads SGHDT; CDR2 reads YYEEEE. The CDR3 is CASSFGVNTGELFF. The CDR3 nucleotides read TGTGCCAGCAGCTTCGGGGTGAACACCGGGGAGCTGTTTTTT.

The chain carries TRBV5-4 and TRBJ2-1, with 9 bases that match TRBD1. Germline CDR1 reads SGHNT; CDR2 reads YYREEE (reference sequence). The CDR3 is made up of 15 amino acids. The J segment lost 4 bases and the V segment lost 6 bases, leaving 8 bases of the junction unmatched. CDR3 coding DNA: TGTGCCAGCACCCCGGGGGACAGGGTTTACAATGAGCAGTTCTTC. Protein sequence: CASTPGDRVYNEQFF.

This sequence joins TRBV5-1 and TRBJ1-1; 7 nucleotides align to TRBD1. This CDR3 has 15 residues. Germline CDR1 and CDR2: SGHRS and YFSETQ. V shed 1 base, J shed 1 base, and the junction held 4 bases outside the gene matches. CDR3 region: CASSLTGAKNTEAFF. The CDR3 bases are TGCGCCAGCAGCTTGACAGGGGCGAAGAACACTGAAGCTTTCTTT.

V gene TRBV6-5 combines with J gene TRBJ2-7; D is unresolved. Between the trimmed V and J ends, which lost 8 bases and 0 bases, there was a span of 5 bases. The CDR3 sequence is 11 residues long. CDR1 MNHEY and CDR2 SVGAGI come from the germline V gene. The CDR3 DNA is TGTGCCAGCGCTAGCTCCTACGAGCAGTACGTC. Amino acid sequence: CASASSYEQYV.

The rearrangement uses TRBV10-2 and TRBJ1-2, with D hard to call. Germline CDR1 WSHSY, CDR2 SAAADI. Trimming left V 3 bases short and J 2 bases short, with 7 bases between. This CDR3 is built from 13 residues. CDR3 sequence (DNA): TGCGCCAGCAGTGATACGGGGAACTATGGCTACACCTTC. Protein sequence: CASSDTGNYGYTF.

V is TRBV19 and J is TRBJ2-1; 12 bases map to TRBD2. CDR1 and CDR2 (germline): LNHDA, SQIVND (reference sequence). The CDR3 is made up of 16 amino acids. After removal of 5 bases from V and 4 bases from J, the junction contained 6 bases not matched to a gene. The CDR3 region has the DNA TGTGCCAGTAGTCTCCTAGCGGGAGGGATTTACAATGAGCAGTTCTTC. As protein: CASSLLAGGIYNEQFF.

This clone was seen more than once but under ten times. Here the CDR3 reads CASGIAGSGELFF. In DNA, the CDR3 is TGTGCCAGCGGAATCGCAGGGTCCGGGGAGCTGTTTTTT. The V gene is TRBV5-6, the J gene TRBJ2-2, with D perhaps matching TRBD1 (5 bases). V was shortened by 7 bases and J by 6 bases, with 13 bases between the two germline ends. Per germline, CDR1 SGHDT and CDR2 YYEEEE. The CDR3 spans 13 residues.

The sample holds a few counts of this clone. The chain has TRBV6-6 and TRBJ2-5; D perhaps matches TRBD2 (5 bases). Trimming left V 0 bases short and J 2 bases short, with 10 bases between. The CDR3 sequence is 15 residues long. CDR1 and CDR2 (germline): MNHNY, SVGAGI (reference sequence). In DNA, the CDR3 is TGTGCCAGCAGTTACTCGATGACTAAACAAGAGACCCAGTACTTC. It translates to CASSYSMTKQETQYF.

The V gene is TRBV14, the J gene TRBJ2-2, with 10 bases fitting TRBD2. V dropped 2 bases and J dropped 4; count of bases not matched to a gene: 1. Germline V gene data show CDR1 as SGHDN and CDR2 as FVKESK. The CDR3 extends over 15 amino acids. Here the CDR3 reads CASSQRLAGTGELFF. The CDR3, as DNA: TGTGCCAGCAGCCAAAGACTAGCGGGCACCGGGGAGCTGTTTTTT.

The chain employs TRBV11-3 and TRBJ1-4; a possible D gene is TRBD1 (6 bases). Germline V gene data show CDR1 as SGHNT and CDR2 as YENEEA. Trimming removed 4 bases from V and 8 bases from J, with 14 bases in between. This CDR3 spans 14 amino acids. The CDR3 nucleotides read TGTGCCAGCAGCTCCCGGGACAACGGGGAAAAACTGTTTTTT. This sequence encodes CASSSRDNGEKLFF.

The V and J genes are TRBV10-2 and TRBJ1-1; tentative D call: TRBD1 (5 bases). V was cut by 1 base and J by 2 bases, with 11 bases left in between. This CDR3 is built from 15 residues. CDR1 and CDR2 from the germline V gene are WSHSY and SAAADI. The CDR3 DNA is TGCGCCAGCAGTGAGTTTGTAGGGGAAAACACTGAAGCTTTCTTT. It specifies CASSEFVGENTEAFF.

V usage is TRBV5-1 and J usage is TRBJ1-1, with D unclear. CDR1 and CDR2 (germline): SGHRS, YFSETQ. Trimming removed 5 bases at V and 0 bases at J, with 11 bases between. The CDR3 loop spans 14 amino acids. The CDR3 reads CASSGSGLNTEAFF. DNA for the CDR3: TGCGCCAGCAGTGGCAGCGGCTTGAACACTGAAGCTTTCTTT.

This sequence joins TRBV29-1 and TRBJ2-1, with TRBD2 matching over 7 bases. The trim removed 7 bases at V and 7 bases at J, leaving 10 bases unmatched. The CDR3 is 13 residues long. Germline CDR1 and CDR2: SQVTM and ANQGSEA. The CDR3 DNA follows: TGCAGCGCCGAGGGAGGGAGGAAAAATGAGCAGTTCTTC. Translated, it gives CSAEGGRKNEQFF.

V usage is TRBV27 and J usage is TRBJ2-6; 9 positions agree with TRBD1. V shed 6 bases, J shed 0 bases, and the junction held 12 bases outside the gene matches. The CDR3 has 19 amino acids. Per the germline V gene, CDR1 is MNHEY and CDR2 is SMNVEV (reference sequence). The CDR3 DNA follows: TGTGCCAGCAGATCATGGTACCGGGACAGGGCCTCTGGGGCCAACGTCCTGACTTTC. Its protein product is CASRSWYRDRASGANVLTF.

The rearrangement links TRBV27 to TRBJ2-1, with 9 bases fitting TRBD2. The CDR3 length is 18 residues. Germline-derived CDR1 and CDR2 are MNHEY and SMNVEV (reference sequence). After removal of 0 bases from V and 1 base from J, the junction contained 7 bases not matched to a gene. In DNA, the CDR3 is TGTGCCAGCAGTTTATCCTCTAGCGGGATAGCATCCTACAATGAGCAGTTCTTC. Protein: CASSLSSSGIASYNEQFF.

This chain joins TRBV7-3 and TRBJ1-1; D gene unclear. The CDR3 is 15 amino acids. V was trimmed by 2 bases and J by 1 base, leaving 11 bases between them. Germline V gives CDR1 SGHTA, CDR2 FQGTGA. The CDR3, as DNA: TGTGCCAGCAGCTTATCCCCAGGTCGGAACACTGAAGCTTTCTTT. Translation gives CASSLSPGRNTEAFF.

In the case of this clone: Distinct nucleotide sequences in the sample also encode this CDR3. The CDR3 here is CASSLGQGGYYGYTF. Here the CDR3 DNA reads TGTGCCAGCAGCTTGGGACAGGGGGGATACTATGGCTACACCTTC. The genes are TRBV5-4 and TRBJ1-2; 9 bases match TRBD1. Germline V gene lookup returns CDR1 SGHNT and CDR2 YYREEE (reference sequence). Trimming removed 0 bases from V and 3 bases from J; junction bases left unmatched: 3. CDR3 length: 15 amino acids. The whole variable domain, filled in from reference TRBV5-4 and TRBJ1-2, reads ETGVTQSPTHLIKTRGQQVTLRCSSQSGHNTVSWYQQALGQGPQFIFQYYREEENGRGNFPPRFSGLQFPNYSSELNVNALELDDSALYLCASSLGQGGYYGYTFGSGTRLTVV.

The CDR3 spells CASSPPLLAGKNEQFF. As DNA, the CDR3 is TGCGCCAGCAGCCCTCCCCTACTAGCGGGAAAAAATGAGCAGTTCTTC. The J gene is TRBJ2-1, the V gene TRBV5-1, with 10 bases matching TRBD2. CDR3 size: 16 residues. CDR1 and CDR2 from the germline V gene are SGHRS and YFSETQ. J was trimmed by 7 bases and V by 4 bases; bases with no gene match: 11.

This rearrangement joins TRBV20-1 to TRBJ2-7; D is ambiguous. This CDR3 contains 11 residues. Trimming shortened V by 6 bases and J by 2 bases, and 8 bases separated the two germline ends. CDR1 and CDR2 (germline): DFQATT, SNEGSKA (reference sequence). This CDR3 reads CSAVYAYEQYF. The CDR3 DNA is TGCAGTGCCGTATATGCCTACGAGCAGTACTTC.

This clone showed up just a few times. The chain's CDR3 is CASSQEGQLMNTEAFF. As DNA, the CDR3 is TGTGCCAGCAGCCAAGAAGGACAGCTCATGAACACTGAAGCTTTCTTT. The chain carries TRBV3-1 (or the pseudogene TRBV3-2) and TRBJ1-1; D is possibly TRBD1 (6 bases). The germline gives CDR1 LGHDT, CDR2 YNNKEL (reference sequence). V lost 0 bases and J 0 bases, leaving 11 bases between the germline ends. The CDR3 is 16 amino acids.

The chain carries TRBV3-1 (or the pseudogene TRBV3-2) and TRBJ1-1; 7 nucleotides line up with TRBD1. Germline CDR1 is LGHDT and CDR2 is YNNKEL (reference sequence). Trimming removed 0 bases from V and 9 bases from J; junction bases left unmatched: 4. There are 13 residues in the CDR3. CDR3 region: CASSQDLRGQAFF. The CDR3 region has the DNA TGTGCCAGCAGCCAAGATCTAAGGGGGCAAGCTTTCTTT.

This chain links TRBV7-2 with TRBJ1-2, with TRBD1 matching 7 bases. CDR3 length: 16 amino acids. The junction had 7 bases not matched to a gene; V was cut back by 0 bases and J by 3 bases. The germline V gene encodes CDR1 SGHTA and CDR2 FQGNSA. In nucleotides, the CDR3 is TGTGCCAGCAGCTTAGCGCTAACAGGGGATTACTATGGCTACACCTTC. Protein sequence: CASSLALTGDYYGYTF.

CDR3 coding DNA: TGTGCCAGCAGGCTGCGGTCATGGCTTAGCGGGAGAGGATATGAGCAGTTCTTC. Encoded protein: CASRLRSWLSGRGYEQFF. The rearrangement joins TRBV28 to TRBJ2-1; 9 nucleotides match TRBD2. This CDR3 has 18 amino acids. Germline-derived CDR1 and CDR2 are MDHEN and SYDVKM. V trimming: 6 bases; J trimming: 8 bases; junction bases outside the gene matches: 20. The complete variable domain, with remaining parts taken from reference TRBV28 and TRBJ2-1, reads DVKVTQSSRYLVKRTGEKVFLECVQDMDHENMFWYRQDPGLGLRLIYFSYDVKMKEKGDIPEGYSVSREKKERFSLILESASTNQTSMYLCASRLRSWLSGRGYEQFFGPGTRLTVL.